Shown below are 17 T cell receptor beta chains from a single sample sequenced in a study of graft-versus-host responses after intestinal transplantation. Repertoires were generated with immunoSEQ multiplex PCR, while TCRdb's copy carries only in-frame clones and drops some. The data contain about 45,000 clones, 90% to 95% of them singletons. The sample in question was PBMCs, obtained 524 days after transplant. The receptors were sampled from a human patient who received an intestinal transplant, so some T cells may come from the graft donor.

The rearrangement joins TRBV5-4 to TRBJ2-7; no firm D call. With 2 bases removed from V and 2 bases from J, the gap between germline ends came to 8 bases. Per germline, CDR1 SGHNT and CDR2 YYREEE (reference sequence). CDR3 length: 13 amino acids. CDR3 DNA sequence: TGTGCCAGCAGCTTCTACAGCGCCTACGAGCAGTACTTC. Its protein is CASSFYSAYEQYF.

The chain is built from TRBV28 and TRBJ2-7; 7 positions match TRBD1. The germline CDR1 and CDR2 sequences are MDHEN and SYDVKM. Unmatched junction bases numbered 10, after V lost 2 bases and J lost 3 bases. There are 16 residues in the CDR3. The CDR3 spells CASSLATGTALYEQYF. The CDR3, as DNA: TGTGCCAGCAGTTTAGCCACCGGGACAGCCCTCTACGAGCAGTACTTC. The variable domain in full, completed from reference TRBV28 and TRBJ2-7, reads DVKVTQSSRYLVKRTGEKVFLECVQDMDHENMFWYRQDPGLGLRLIYFSYDVKMKEKGDIPEGYSVSREKKERFSLILESASTNQTSMYLCASSLATGTALYEQYFGPGTRLTVT.

About this clone: Compared with germline, one end of the junction differs, possibly owing to a read error. The chain couples TRBV6-5 to TRBJ1-1; D is perhaps TRBD1 (6 bases). This CDR3 contains 12 residues. CDR1 MNHEY and CDR2 SVGAGI come from the germline V gene. The CDR3 is CASRGGNPEAFF. The CDR3 DNA sequence: TGTGCCAGCAGAGGGGGGAACCCTGAAGCTTTCTTT.

The chain carries TRBV28 and TRBJ2-4; TRBD2 matches 11 bases. From germline, CDR1 is MDHEN and CDR2 SYDVKM. CDR3 size: 15 residues. With 11 bases clipped from V and 0 bases from J, the junction kept 6 bases outside the gene matches. The CDR3 DNA sequence: TGTGCCGGACTCGGACTAGCGGGAGCCAAAAACATTCAGTACTTC. Translating gives CAGLGLAGAKNIQYF. Based on the CDR3 plus reference TRBV28 and TRBJ2-4, the full variable domain is DVKVTQSSRYLVKRTGEKVFLECVQDMDHENMFWYRQDPGLGLRLIYFSYDVKMKEKGDIPEGYSVSREKKERFSLILESASTNQTSMYLCAGLGLAGAKNIQYFGAGTRLSVL.

V is TRBV10-1 and J is TRBJ2-3, with D perhaps being TRBD1 or TRBD2 (6 bases each). V was cut by 0 bases and J by 5 bases, with 9 bases left in between. Germline V gene sequence: CDR1 WNHNN, CDR2 SYGVQD (reference sequence). This CDR3 spans 14 amino acids. The CDR3: CASSESGGQDTQYF. The CDR3 DNA reads TGCGCCAGCAGTGAGTCAGGGGGGCAAGATACGCAGTATTTT.

The chain couples TRBV7-7 to TRBJ2-5; D gene ambiguous. The CDR3 length is 16 residues. V was clipped by 5 bases and J by 2 bases, with 18 bases between them. From germline, CDR1 is SSHAT and CDR2 FNYEAQ (reference sequence). The CDR3 loop is CASSLGSSDLQETQYF. In DNA form, the CDR3 reads TGTGCCAGCAGCCTCGGCTCGTCGGATCTACAAGAGACCCAGTACTTC.

The V call is TRBV6-5, the J call TRBJ2-5; D remains ambiguous. V lost 2 bases to trimming and J lost 1 base, with 8 bases between them. Germline V lookup: CDR1 MNHEY, CDR2 SVGAGI. This CDR3 is built from 14 residues. Here the CDR3 reads CASSYRALQETQYF. CDR3 DNA: TGTGCCAGCAGTTACCGAGCGCTCCAAGAGACCCAGTACTTC.

V usage is TRBV28 and J usage is TRBJ1-1; D unclear. The ends were cut back, 7 bases at V and 0 bases at J, with 12 bases in the middle. The germline CDR1 and CDR2 sequences are MDHEN and SYDVKM. The CDR3 is 14 amino acids. The CDR3 sequence is CASTLGQLNTEAFF. In DNA form, the CDR3 reads TGTGCCAGCACTCTTGGGCAACTGAACACTGAAGCTTTCTTT. Full variable domain (missing parts from reference TRBV28 and TRBJ1-1): DVKVTQSSRYLVKRTGEKVFLECVQDMDHENMFWYRQDPGLGLRLIYFSYDVKMKEKGDIPEGYSVSREKKERFSLILESASTNQTSMYLCASTLGQLNTEAFFGQGTRLTVV.

The chain joins TRBV5-4 to TRBJ2-7, with TRBD1 as a possible D gene (5 bases). The CDR3 runs 13 residues. The V end was cut by 5 bases, the J end by 1 base, with 10 bases between. Germline V CDR1 and CDR2: SGHNT, YYREEE (reference sequence). DNA of the CDR3: TGTGCCAGCAGTTTTCAGGGTTCCTACGAGCAGTACTTC. Translating it yields CASSFQGSYEQYF.

This chain connects TRBV5-6 to TRBJ2-5; no definite D call. Germline CDR1 and CDR2: SGHDT and YYEEEE. Trimming took 2 bases from V and 2 from J, leaving 13 bases between them. The length of the CDR3 is 15 residues. The CDR3 DNA is TGTGCCAGCAGCTTAAAGGTCGGCGGTCAAGAGACCCAGTACTTC. Residues: CASSLKVGGQETQYF.

This clone was seen a single time. The chain recombines TRBV10-3 with TRBJ2-1, with 11 bases that match TRBD2. This CDR3 is built from 17 residues. Germline V gene lookup returns CDR1 ENHRY and CDR2 SYGVKD. The V gene end was trimmed by 1 base and the J gene end by 1 base; junction bases not matched to a gene: 3. The DNA of the CDR3 is TGTGCCATCAGTGAGTGGGGACTAGCGGATTCCTACAATGAGCAGTTCTTC. The encoded protein is CAISEWGLADSYNEQFF.

The chain carries TRBV4-2 and TRBJ2-7; D is possibly TRBD1 or TRBD2 (5 bases each). The CDR3 covers 14 residues. CDR1 is LGHNA and CDR2 is YNFKEQ in the germline V gene. V gave up 3 bases and J gave up 5 bases, with 14 bases separating them. CDR3 nucleotides: TGTGCCAGCAGCCACCTTACTAGGGACCACGAGCAGTACTTC. Translating it yields CASSHLTRDHEQYF.

The chain has TRBV19 and TRBJ1-2; no firm D call. This CDR3 region has 16 residues. The ends were cut back, 6 bases at V and 4 bases at J, with 21 bases in the middle. From germline, CDR1 is LNHDA and CDR2 SQIVND (reference sequence). The CDR3 nucleotides are TGTGCCAGTAGCCCCGACCGACTATTTCACCCCTATGGCTACACCTTC. Protein product: CASSPDRLFHPYGYTF.

The chain uses TRBV25-1 and TRBJ2-7; D remains ambiguous. The V gene's germline CDR1 is MGHDK and CDR2 SYGVNS. The CDR3 runs 16 residues. With 3 bases removed from V and 0 bases from J, the gap between germline ends came to 15 bases. The CDR3 here is CASSDSRGASSYEQYF. DNA of the CDR3: TGTGCCAGCAGTGATAGCCGTGGCGCAAGCTCCTACGAGCAGTACTTC.

The chain couples TRBV7-9 to TRBJ1-3; D is possibly TRBD1 (5 bases). The CDR3 contains 16 residues. V dropped 5 bases and J dropped 2 bases, with 16 bases sitting between them. Germline V CDR1 and CDR2: SEHNR, FQNEAQ (reference sequence). CDR3 residues: CASSPRQSPPGNTIYF. In DNA form, the CDR3 reads TGTGCCAGCAGCCCCCGACAGAGTCCCCCTGGAAACACCATATATTTT.

The chain carries TRBV5-1 and TRBJ2-3; D gene uncertain. The CDR3 loop spans 15 amino acids. Looked up from germline, CDR1 is SGHRS and CDR2 is YFSETQ. The ends were cut back, 4 bases at V and 2 bases at J, with 14 bases in the middle. The chain's CDR3 is CASSTDGRPTDTQYF. CDR3 nucleotide sequence: TGCGCCAGCAGCACGGATGGCAGGCCCACAGATACGCAGTATTTT.

V is TRBV4-3 and J is TRBJ2-2; D ambiguous. This CDR3 has 13 amino acids. Looked up from germline, CDR1 is LGHNA and CDR2 is YSLEER. The V end was cut by 4 bases, the J end by 7 bases, with 10 bases between. The CDR3 bases are TGCGCCAGCAGCCCGCACCCGGGCGGGGAGCTGTTTTTT. Its translation: CASSPHPGGELFF.